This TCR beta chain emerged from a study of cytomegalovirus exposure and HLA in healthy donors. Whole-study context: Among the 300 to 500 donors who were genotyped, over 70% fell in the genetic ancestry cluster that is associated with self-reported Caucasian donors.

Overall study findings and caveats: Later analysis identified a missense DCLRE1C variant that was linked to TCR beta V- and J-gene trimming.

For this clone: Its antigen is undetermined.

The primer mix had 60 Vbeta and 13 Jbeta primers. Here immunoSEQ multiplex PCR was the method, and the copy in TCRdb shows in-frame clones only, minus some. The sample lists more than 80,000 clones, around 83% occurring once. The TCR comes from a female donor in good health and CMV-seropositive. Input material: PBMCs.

The CDR3 DNA reads as TGTGCCAGCAGAAAAGGGGTAGCGGGAGTATACGAGCAGTACTTC. Its protein is CASRKGVAGVYEQYF. The genes are TRBV27 and TRBJ2-7; 9 bases are shared with TRBD2. This CDR3 has 15 amino acids. V shed 6 bases, J shed 4 bases, and the junction held 10 bases outside the gene matches. Germline V lookup: CDR1 MNHEY, CDR2 SMNVEV (reference sequence).